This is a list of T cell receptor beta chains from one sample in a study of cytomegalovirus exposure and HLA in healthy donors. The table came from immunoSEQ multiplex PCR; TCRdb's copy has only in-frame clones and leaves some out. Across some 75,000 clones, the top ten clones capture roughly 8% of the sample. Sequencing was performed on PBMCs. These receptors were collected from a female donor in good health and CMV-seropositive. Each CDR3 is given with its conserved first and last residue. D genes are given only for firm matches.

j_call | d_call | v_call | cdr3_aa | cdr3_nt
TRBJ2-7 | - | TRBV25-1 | CASSEYRGEQYF | TGTGCCAGCAGTGAATACAGGGGCGAGCAGTACTTC
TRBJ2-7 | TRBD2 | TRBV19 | CASSTIAGPFYEQYF | TGTGCCAGTAGTACTATAGCGGGTCCCTTCTACGAGCAGTACTTC
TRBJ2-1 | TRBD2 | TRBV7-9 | CASSESGGGEQFF | TGTGCCAGCAGCGAGAGCGGGGGAGGAGAGCAGTTCTTC
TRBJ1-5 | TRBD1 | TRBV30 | CAWDRGQGGQPQHF | TGTGCCTGGGACCGGGGACAGGGGGGTCAGCCCCAGCATTTT
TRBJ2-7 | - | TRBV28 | CASSLVLTGSYEQYF | TGTGCCAGCAGTTTGGTCTTGACAGGCAGCTACGAGCAGTACTTC
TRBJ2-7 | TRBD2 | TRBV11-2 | CASSSEAGAPYEQYF | TGTGCCAGCAGCTCCGAAGCGGGAGCTCCCTACGAGCAGTACTTC
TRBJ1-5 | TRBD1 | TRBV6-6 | CASKTGQGDQPQHF | TGTGCCAGCAAGACAGGACAGGGAGATCAGCCCCAGCATTTT
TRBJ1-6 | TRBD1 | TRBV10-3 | CAIRDRDSDNSPLHF | TGTGCCATCAGGGACCGGGACAGTGATAATTCACCCCTCCACTTT
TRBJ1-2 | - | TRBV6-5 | CASSESPSLGYTF | TGTGCCAGCAGTGAATCACCTAGCCTTGGCTACACCTTC
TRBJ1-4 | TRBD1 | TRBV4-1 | CASSQGDRGEVEKLFF | TGCGCCAGCAGCCAAGGTGACAGGGGAGAGGTGGAAAAACTGTTTTTT
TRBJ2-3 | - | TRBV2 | CASTPHVRGRTDTQYF | TGTGCCAGCACACCTCACGTCCGGGGTAGGACAGATACGCAGTATTTT
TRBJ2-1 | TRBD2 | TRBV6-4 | CASGEGPYNEQFF | TGTGCCAGCGGGGAGGGACCCTACAATGAGCAGTTCTTC
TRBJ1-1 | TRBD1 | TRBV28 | CASSFYRGYGAFF | TGTGCCAGCAGTTTCTACAGGGGCTACGGTGCTTTCTTT
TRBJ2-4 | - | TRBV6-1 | CASSSMAGNKNIQYF | TGTGCCAGCAGTAGTATGGCAGGCAACAAAAACATTCAGTACTTC
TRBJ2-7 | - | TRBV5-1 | CASRKEGIYEQYF | TGCGCCAGCAGAAAGGAGGGCATTTACGAGCAGTACTTC
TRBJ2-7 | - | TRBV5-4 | CASSRDYHEQYF | TGTGCCAGCAGTCGGGATTATCACGAGCAGTACTTC
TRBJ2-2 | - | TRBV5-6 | CASSLGQMNTGELFF | TGTGCCAGCAGCTTGGGACAGATGAACACCGGGGAGCTGTTTTTT
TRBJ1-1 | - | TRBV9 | CASSAGATEAFF | TGTGCCAGCAGCGCTGGGGCCACTGAAGCTTTCTTT
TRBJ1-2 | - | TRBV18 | CASSPGASYGYTF | TGTGCCAGCTCACCGGGGGCTAGCTATGGCTACACCTTC
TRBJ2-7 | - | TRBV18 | CASSPPGGYEQYF | TGTGCCAGCTCACCACCAGGGGGCTACGAGCAGTACTTC
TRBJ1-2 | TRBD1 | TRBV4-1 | CASSQALGGSYGYTF | TGCGCCAGCAGCCAAGCCTTAGGGGGCAGCTATGGCTACACCTTC
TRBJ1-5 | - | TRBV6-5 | CASSRTSGPNQPQHF | TGTGCCAGCAGCCGGACATCGGGTCCCAATCAGCCCCAGCATTTT
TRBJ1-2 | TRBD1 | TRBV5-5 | CASSSIRQGAHGYTF | TGTGCCAGCAGCTCGATCCGACAGGGGGCCCATGGCTACACCTTC
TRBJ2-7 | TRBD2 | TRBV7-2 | CASSLGSSGGNEQYF | TGTGCCAGCAGCTTAGGTAGTAGCGGGGGCAACGAGCAGTACTTC
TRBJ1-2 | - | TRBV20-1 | CSARRVGPYTF | TGCAGTGCTAGGCGGGTCGGCCCGTACACCTTC
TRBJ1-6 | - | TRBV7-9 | CASSLDTPGKSPLHF | TGTGCCAGCAGCTTGGACACCCCGGGTAAATCACCCCTCCACTTT
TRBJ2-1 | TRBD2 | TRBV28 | CASSLRLAGAHEQFF | TGTGCCAGCAGTTTACGACTAGCGGGAGCCCATGAGCAGTTCTTC
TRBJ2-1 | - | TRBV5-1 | CASSLRADSQPHEQFF | TGCGCCAGCAGCTTGCGTGCGGACAGCCAGCCGCATGAGCAGTTCTTC
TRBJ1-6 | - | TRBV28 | CASSSLYEMTFSYNSPLHF | TGTGCCAGCAGCTCTTTGTACGAAATGACTTTCTCCTATAATTCACCCCTCCACTTT
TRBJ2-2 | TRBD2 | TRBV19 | CASSKRRELKGELFF | TGTGCCAGTAGTAAACGGCGGGAGTTAAAGGGAGAGCTGTTTTTT
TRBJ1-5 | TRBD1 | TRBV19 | CASSDRGPTLNQPQHF | TGTGCCAGTAGCGACAGGGGACCGACCCTTAATCAGCCCCAGCATTTT
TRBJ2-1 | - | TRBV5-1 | CASSLGGSSYNEQFF | TGCGCCAGCAGCTTGGGAGGGAGCTCCTACAATGAGCAGTTCTTC
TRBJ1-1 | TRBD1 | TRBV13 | CASSTQGIAEDFF | TGTGCCAGCAGCACACAGGGGATAGCTGAAGATTTCTTT
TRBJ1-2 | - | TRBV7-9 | CASSLGGNYGYTF | TGTGCCAGCAGTCTAGGGGGTAACTATGGCTACACCTTC
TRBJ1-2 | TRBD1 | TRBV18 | CASSLRQGEGYTF | TGTGCCAGCTCCCTAAGACAGGGCGAGGGCTACACCTTC
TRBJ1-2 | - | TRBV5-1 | CASSPVEQIYGYTF | TGCGCCAGCAGCCCCGTAGAGCAAATTTATGGCTACACCTTC
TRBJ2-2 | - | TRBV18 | CASSPWGLLTGELFF | TGTGCCAGCTCACCATGGGGGCTTCTCACCGGGGAGCTGTTTTTT
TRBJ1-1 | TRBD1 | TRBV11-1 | CASSLPRTGSRRDTEAFF | TGTGCCAGCAGCTTACCCAGGACAGGGAGTCGAAGAGACACTGAAGCTTTCTTT
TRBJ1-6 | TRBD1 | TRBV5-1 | CASSLGGTGEFSPLHF | TGCGCCAGCAGCTTGGGGGGGACAGGGGAGTTTTCACCCCTCCACTTT
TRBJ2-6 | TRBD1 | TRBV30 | CAWGTGRGSSGANVLTF | TGTGCCTGGGGGACAGGTAGGGGCTCTTCTGGGGCCAACGTCCTGACTTTC
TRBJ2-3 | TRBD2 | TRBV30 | CAWSGTIAGATDTQYF | TGTGCCTGGAGCGGAACCATAGCGGGGGCGACAGATACGCAGTATTTT
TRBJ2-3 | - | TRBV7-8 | CVPSFSETEPEDTDTQYF | TGTGTCCCAAGCTTCAGCGAGACAGAGCCTGAGGACACAGATACGCAGTATTTT
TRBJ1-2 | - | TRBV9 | CASSVGGSYGYTF | TGTGCCAGCAGCGTAGGAGGTTCTTATGGCTACACCTTC
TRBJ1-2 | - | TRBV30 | CAWSATRQRNYGYTF | TGTGCCTGGAGTGCAACCCGACAGCGAAACTATGGCTACACCTTC
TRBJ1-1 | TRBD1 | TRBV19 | CASTETGGPVGFF | TGTGCCAGTACCGAGACAGGGGGGCCGGTTGGTTTCTTT
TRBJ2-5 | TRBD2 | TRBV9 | CASSVAIRGGVQETQYF | TGTGCCAGCAGCGTAGCTATACGCGGGGGGGTGCAAGAGACCCAGTACTTC
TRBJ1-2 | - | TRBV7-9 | CASSSPSRGYYGYTF | TGTGCCAGCAGTTCGCCAAGCAGGGGATACTATGGCTACACCTTC
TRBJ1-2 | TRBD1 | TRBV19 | CASKLKTGERGSNYGYTF | TGTGCCAGTAAGTTGAAAACAGGGGAAAGAGGAAGTAACTATGGCTACACCTTC
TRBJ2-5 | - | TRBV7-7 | CASSADRSTQYF | TGTGCTAGCAGCGCCGACAGGTCGACCCAGTACTTC